One T cell receptor beta chain is described in this entry. The antigen remains undetermined. Researchers reported sorting CD4+ naive, central memory, regulatory and stem cell-like memory cells via CD45RO/CCR7/CD25/CD127/CD95/CD27. TCRB transcripts that were expressed got sequenced, as all of the isolated RNA had been reverse transcribed. The protocol was immunoSEQ multiplex PCR, while the TCRdb copy is restricted to in-frame clones and leaves out a portion. The profile shows around 360,000 clones, around 12% of them singletons. The junction had 3 bases not matched to a gene; V was cut back by 2 bases and J by 7 bases. Germline V gene lookup returns CDR1 SGHTA and CDR2 FQGNSA. The CDR3 runs 15 residues. The record originates from a study of beta chain features in type 1 diabetes. Overall study findings and caveats: Among all four CD4+ subsets, Type 1 diabetes patients had TCRB CDR3s that were moderately but significantly shorter.

Sequences were obtained from naive CD4+ T cells from blood. This TCR came from a woman aged 18-29 years with type 1 diabetes. This rearrangement joins TRBV7-2 to TRBJ2-2, with 11 bases fitting TRBD1. CDR3 in DNA: TGTGCCAGCAGCTTAAGGACAGGGGGCCACGGGGAGCTGTTTTTT. It translates to CASSLRTGGHGELFF.